The sequence of this TCR beta chain was determined in a study of blood T cell repertoires in COVID-19. Background on the study: There were acute and convalescent COVID-19 samples, and they came from the United States, Italy and Spain.

The CDR3 runs to 15 residues. V dropped 5 bases and J dropped 2 bases, with 12 bases sitting between them. CDR1 and CDR2 (germline): SGHTA, FQGNSA. In the source study's methods: By means of reference gene primer amplification, nucleated cell counts were estimated. The data were produced by immunoSEQ multiplex PCR, yet TCRdb's version contains in-frame clones alone and is incomplete. The V and J calls and the clone size are those of that table, but D and trimming were determined from the DNA. The data contain approximately 400,000 clones, roughly nine tenths of them singletons. This receptor was identified in a man aged 40-55 years with acute or convalescent COVID-19. V is TRBV7-2 and J is TRBJ2-2; TRBD1 is a possible D gene (5 bases). The sequenced sample was peripheral blood. The CDR3 DNA is TGTGCCAGCAGCCGGATCAGGGCAAACACCGGGGAGCTGTTTTTT. It encodes CASSRIRANTGELFF.